Following are 5 T cell receptor beta chains from one sample sequenced in a study of regulatory T cells in long-lasting Graves disease. According to the study, TCR beta libraries were built with iRepertoire HTBI primers and CDR3-region Arm-PCR. TCRdb fed the multiplex PCR reads into MiXCR, producing one record per CDR3 protein. This sample has 300,000 to 350,000 distinct CDR3 sequences, with around 20% found just once. The time point here: persistent/refractory GD, antithyroid drugs over 5 years with positive TRAb. PBMC RNA served as the TCR library source. Specimen: peripheral blood mononuclear cells (PBMCs), collected when the disease was refractory, from a patient treated with antithyroid drugs. The receptors come from a female donor with Graves disease.

This clonotype was observed at least ten times. The chain recombines TRBV11-2 with TRBJ1-6; 8 bases agree with TRBD1. This CDR3 contains 20 residues. Germline CDR1 reads SGHAT; CDR2 reads FQNNGV. Trimming cost V 1 base and J 1 base; bases outside gene matches: 12. The CDR3 protein is CASSLGPGQAVWSYNSPLHF. The CDR3 coding sequence is TGTGCCAGCAGCTTAGGACCGGGACAGGCAGTTTGGTCCTATAATTCACCCCTCCACTTT.

This clonotype was found many times. The rearrangement uses TRBV12-3 or TRBV12-4 and TRBJ1-1; possible D gene TRBD1, 5 bases. The CDR3 sequence is 17 residues long. Trimming pared 5 bases from V and 4 bases from J, leaving 23 bases between. The CDR3 nucleotides read TGTGCCAGCAGTGCGATCGGACACGTGAAGAGTGGCACTGAAGCTTTCTTT. Translating it yields CASSAIGHVKSGTEAFF.

V and J are TRBV2 and TRBJ1-4, with D perhaps TRBD1 (6 bases). This CDR3 spans 16 amino acids. Germline values: CDR1 SNHLY, CDR2 FYNNEI. V was shortened by 5 bases and J by 7 bases, with 20 bases between the two germline ends. CDR3 loop: CASSLAGGGPGEKLFF. In nucleotides, the CDR3 is TGTGCCAGCAGTCTAGCGGGGGGGGGGCCCGGTGAAAAACTGTTTTTT.

The DNA for the CDR3 is TGTGCCACCAGCAGCTTATCCGGGACAGCGCAGTTCTTC. Protein product: CATSSLSGTAQFF. V is TRBV15 and J is TRBJ2-5; 7 bases match TRBD1. The better agreement between TRBJ2-1 and the DNA end casts doubt on the J call. In germline, CDR1 is LNHNV, CDR2 YYDKDF (reference sequence). The CDR3 has 13 residues.

The chain links TRBV3-1 to TRBJ2-5; 12 nucleotides agree with TRBD2. Trimming cost V 4 bases and J 6 bases; bases outside gene matches: 6. Germline CDR1 and CDR2: LGHDT and YNNKEL (reference sequence). CDR3 length: 15 amino acids. The DNA of the CDR3 is TGTGCCAGCAGCCGGGAACTAGCGGGGGGAAAGACCCAGTACTTC. This codes for CASSRELAGGKTQYF.